The 32 T cell receptor beta chains below come from one sample, sequenced in a study of T cell changes during pregnancy in multiple sclerosis. Measured with immunoSEQ multiplex PCR; TCRdb has only the in-frame clones, and not every one. This sample has about 100,000 clones, with 94% found just once. The specimen comprised peripheral blood, sampled before pregnancy. These receptors were taken from a female donor with multiple sclerosis, enrolled in a pregnancy study.

The V gene is TRBV14, the J gene TRBJ1-2, with D tentatively TRBD1 (6 bases). V was shortened by 4 bases and J by 4 bases, with 22 bases between the two germline ends. This CDR3 has 17 amino acids. From germline, CDR1 is SGHDN and CDR2 FVKESK. CDR3 sequence: CASSPSWGQGISYGYTF. The DNA for the CDR3 is TGTGCCAGCAGCCCTTCTTGGGGGCAGGGGATTTCCTATGGCTACACCTTC.

This clone was picked up one time. V usage is TRBV29-1 and J usage is TRBJ2-7; 7 bases agree with TRBD1. Germline assignment: CDR1 SQVTM and CDR2 ANQGSEA. J lost 0 bases, V lost 3 bases, and 2 bases had no gene match. The CDR3 has 13 amino acids. The CDR3 coding sequence is TGCAGCGTTGATCGACAGGGCTCCTACGAGCAGTACTTC. This gives the protein CSVDRQGSYEQYF.

V and J are TRBV5-5 and TRBJ2-6; tentative D call: TRBD2 (6 bases). CDR3 length: 18 amino acids. Looked up from germline, CDR1 is SGHKS and CDR2 is YYEKEE (reference sequence). Trimming took off 2 bases at V and 0 bases at J, with 15 bases between the two ends. CDR3: CASSLGGADLSGANVLTF. CDR3 bases: TGTGCCAGCAGCTTAGGCGGGGCCGATCTCTCTGGGGCCAACGTCCTGACTTTC.

The V gene is TRBV27, the J gene TRBJ2-2; 7 bases agree with TRBD1. The CDR3 sequence is 15 residues long. Germline V CDR1 and CDR2: MNHEY, SMNVEV (reference sequence). V was clipped by 11 bases and J by 0 bases; unmatched bases: 9. The CDR3 loop is CAVRKGAANTGELFF. The CDR3 DNA reads TGTGCCGTTAGGAAGGGGGCGGCGAACACCGGGGAGCTGTTTTTT.

V is TRBV15 and J is TRBJ2-1, with 11 bases identical to TRBD1. CDR1 is LNHNV and CDR2 is YYDKDF in the germline V gene (reference sequence). V was pared by 0 bases and J by 3 bases, with 7 bases of the junction left unmatched. CDR3 length equals 18 residues. In DNA, the CDR3 is TGTGCCACCAGCAGAGATAGGTTAGGGACAGGGGGCTACAATGAGCAGTTCTTC. The encoded protein is CATSRDRLGTGGYNEQFF. Full variable domain (outside the CDR3, taken from reference TRBV15 and TRBJ2-1): DAMVIQNPRYQVTQFGKPVTLSCSQTLNHNVMYWYQQKSSQAPKLLFHYYDKDFNNEADTPDNFQSRRPNTSFCFLDIRSPGLGDTAMYLCATSRDRLGTGGYNEQFFGPGTRLTVL.

J is TRBJ2-1 and V is TRBV5-1; D perhaps matches TRBD2 (6 bases). Trimming removed 4 bases from V and 5 bases from J, with 13 bases in between. Germline V gene data show CDR1 as SGHRS and CDR2 as YFSETQ. The CDR3 consists of 14 residues. The CDR3 DNA is TGCGCCAGCAGCATCCGGGACTTCAACAATGAGCAGTTCTTC. Protein sequence: CASSIRDFNNEQFF.

The rearrangement joins TRBV7-6 to TRBJ2-7; weak D call: TRBD1 (5 bases). There are 14 residues in the CDR3. Trimming cost V 4 bases and J 2 bases, with 12 bases left between them. CDR1 SGHVS and CDR2 FNYEAQ come from the germline V gene. CDR3 coding DNA: TGTGCCAGCAGCTCTCAGGGCACTGCCTACGAGCAGTACTTC. Translation gives CASSSQGTAYEQYF. Full variable domain (rest looked up from reference TRBV7-6 and TRBJ2-7): GAGVSQSPRYKVTKRGQDVALRCDPISGHVSLYWYRQALGQGPEFLTYFNYEAQQDKSGLPNDRFSAERPEGSISTLTIQRTEQRDSAMYRCASSSQGTAYEQYFGPGTRLTVT.

The chain uses TRBV6-1 and TRBJ2-1, with TRBD1 matching 9 bases. The germline V gene encodes CDR1 MNHNS and CDR2 SASEGT. V gave up 7 bases and J gave up 4 bases; unmatched junction bases: 8. The CDR3 is 15 residues long. DNA of the CDR3: TGTGCCAGCAAACCGGACAGGGGCTATTACAATGAGCAGTTCTTC. Translation gives CASKPDRGYYNEQFF.

The chain is built from TRBV27 and TRBJ1-2, with D unresolved. CDR3 size: 15 residues. The V end lost 5 bases, the J end lost 2 bases, and 15 bases lay between the germline ends. CDR1 MNHEY and CDR2 SMNVEV come from the germline V gene (reference sequence). Here the CDR3 reads CASSPSTAHNYGYTF. As DNA, the CDR3 is TGTGCCAGCAGTCCGTCTACAGCACACAACTATGGCTACACCTTC.

V gene TRBV12-5 combines with J gene TRBJ2-1; TRBD1 might be the D (6 bases). Germline V gene sequence: CDR1 LGHNT, CDR2 FRNRAP. V was pared by 6 bases and J by 14 bases, with 20 bases between. CDR3 size: 13 residues. CDR3 sequence reads: CASGLDSPSGKFF. In DNA form, the CDR3 reads TGTGCTAGTGGCCTGGACAGCCCCTCCGGAAAGTTCTTC.

The V and J genes are TRBV4-3 and TRBJ2-2; 8 bases fit TRBD2. V lost 0 bases, J lost 4 bases, and 7 bases stayed unmatched. The CDR3 covers 17 residues. CDR1 and CDR2 (germline): LGHNA, YSLEER. CDR3 bases: TGCGCCAGCAGCCAAGATCGGGGGGGGCTTGTCACCGGGGAGCTGTTTTTT. This translates into CASSQDRGGLVTGELFF.

V is TRBV6-4 and J is TRBJ2-7; 8 bases fit TRBD1. This CDR3 contains 12 residues. V trimming: 11 bases; J trimming: 3 bases; junction bases outside the gene matches: 6. The germline CDR1 and CDR2 sequences are MRHNA and SNTAGT. The CDR3 protein is CAGLTGDYEQYF. The CDR3 nucleotides read TGTGCCGGTTTGACAGGGGACTACGAGCAGTACTTC.

A note on this clone: The identical CDR3 is also encoded by other nucleotide sequences in the sample. The chain is built from TRBV27 and TRBJ2-7; TRBD1 aligns across 8 bases. Germline CDR1 and CDR2: MNHEY and SMNVEV (reference sequence). The CDR3 has 13 amino acids. Unmatched junction bases numbered 5, after V lost 6 bases and J lost 4 bases. The CDR3 DNA reads as TGTGCCAGCAGCCTCAGGGGGCCGTACGAGCAGTACTTC. Translating gives CASSLRGPYEQYF.

The V call is TRBV19, the J call TRBJ1-5; the D gene is possibly TRBD1 (5 bases). The germline gives CDR1 LNHDA, CDR2 SQIVND (reference sequence). Trimming took off 6 bases at V and 4 bases at J, with 7 bases between the two ends. This CDR3 region has 12 residues. CDR3 sequence: CASRDSNQPQHF. DNA of the CDR3: TGTGCCAGTAGAGACAGTAATCAGCCCCAGCATTTT.

This chain uses TRBV11-3 with TRBJ2-2, with 7 bases identical to TRBD2. The germline V gene has CDR1 SGHNT and CDR2 YENEEA. The CDR3 has 16 residues. V dropped 5 bases and J dropped 0; count of bases not matched to a gene: 6. The CDR3 DNA follows: TGTGCCAGCAGCCGCGGGGGAGGAGCGAACACCGGGGAGCTGTTTTTT. Translation gives CASSRGGGANTGELFF. The full variable domain, in which reference TRBV11-3 and TRBJ2-2 provide the parts outside the CDR3, is EAGVVQSPRYKIIEKKQPVAFWCNPISGHNTLYWYLQNLGQGPELLIRYENEEAVDDSQLPKDRFSAERLKGVDSTLKIQPAELGDSAVYLCASSRGGGANTGELFFGEGSRLTVL.

V and J are TRBV29-1 and TRBJ1-2; D is perhaps TRBD1 (6 bases). Germline assignment: CDR1 SQVTM and CDR2 ANQGSEA. This CDR3 region has 16 residues. Trimming stripped 0 bases from V and 2 bases from J, with 16 bases between. The CDR3 DNA reads as TGCAGCGTTGAAGATCGGCAGGGGCGTCGGAACTATGGCTACACCTTC. It translates to CSVEDRQGRRNYGYTF.

On this clone itself: The conserved phenylalanine or tryptophan normally closing the CDR3 is absent here, so this likely arose from a read error. The DNA is left out, because the CDR3 cannot be placed on it with certainty; the CDR3 is given as TCRdb lists it. V is TRBV20-1 and J is TRBJ1-1. The CDR3 region is 11 residues in length, termini included. Germline V gene lookup returns CDR1 DFQATT and CDR2 SNEGSKA (reference sequence). CDR3 sequence: CSAGRGGKSTL.

The chain is built from TRBV28 and TRBJ2-6; D not certain. There are 18 residues in the CDR3. Germline values: CDR1 MDHEN, CDR2 SYDVKM. V was trimmed by 3 bases and J by 2 bases, leaving 17 bases between them. The CDR3 region is CASSLRSSGLAGANVLTF. The CDR3 nucleotides read TGTGCCAGCAGTTTGAGATCGTCGGGTCTAGCTGGGGCCAACGTCCTGACTTTC.

The J gene is TRBJ1-5, the V gene TRBV6-1; 10 positions match TRBD1. CDR1 is MNHNS, CDR2 SASEGT, per germline. Trimming removed 6 bases from V and 0 bases from J; junction bases left unmatched: 2. The CDR3 runs to 15 residues. The CDR3 loop is CASSRQGASNQPQHF. The DNA for the CDR3 is TGTGCCAGCAGCAGACAGGGGGCTAGCAATCAGCCCCAGCATTTT.

The chain has TRBV28 and TRBJ1-5, with a possible D match to TRBD1 (6 bases). Germline V CDR1 and CDR2: MDHEN, SYDVKM. V lost 6 bases, J lost 7 bases, and 16 bases lay in between. This CDR3 is built from 14 residues. For the CDR3, the DNA is TGTGCCAGCAGCAATGGGGGGGCCGGACAGCCCCAGCATTTT. This encodes CASSNGGAGQPQHF.

V gene TRBV27 combines with J gene TRBJ2-7; maybe TRBD1 (5 bases). The germline V and J ends were trimmed by 2 bases and 6 bases, with 29 bases remaining between them. The CDR3 spans 19 residues. Germline V lookup: CDR1 MNHEY, CDR2 SMNVEV (reference sequence). CDR3 sequence: CASSLRSPLYGAGPSEQYF. CDR3 nucleotides: TGTGCCAGCAGTTTACGCTCCCCATTATATGGGGCTGGACCCTCCGAGCAGTACTTC.

This rearrangement joins TRBV27 to TRBJ2-3; 7 nucleotides match TRBD2. Trimming took 5 bases from V and 3 from J; bases not matched to a gene: 14. Germline CDR1 and CDR2: MNHEY and SMNVEV (reference sequence). The CDR3 runs to 17 residues. The CDR3 here is CASSQTGTPGGTDTQYF. DNA for the CDR3: TGTGCCAGCAGTCAAACCGGGACCCCGGGAGGTACAGATACGCAGTATTTT.

This chain uses TRBV19 with TRBJ1-1; D gene unclear. This CDR3 region has 12 residues. V was trimmed by 1 base and J by 5 bases, leaving 5 bases between them. Germline assignment: CDR1 LNHDA and CDR2 SQIVND (reference sequence). CDR3 sequence reads: CASSIGSTEAFF. CDR3 DNA: TGTGCCAGTAGTATAGGGAGTACTGAAGCTTTCTTT.

The CDR3, as DNA: TGTGCCAGCAGTTTATGGATTGGGGGCCTAAGCACAGATACGCAGTATTTT. It yields the protein CASSLWIGGLSTDTQYF. The chain joins TRBV28 to TRBJ2-3, with D tentatively TRBD1 (6 bases). Per germline, CDR1 MDHEN and CDR2 SYDVKM. The CDR3 has 17 amino acids. V lost 0 bases and J 0 bases, leaving 13 bases between the germline ends. Combining the CDR3 with reference TRBV28 and TRBJ2-3 gives the whole variable domain DVKVTQSSRYLVKRTGEKVFLECVQDMDHENMFWYRQDPGLGLRLIYFSYDVKMKEKGDIPEGYSVSREKKERFSLILESASTNQTSMYLCASSLWIGGLSTDTQYFGPGTRLTVL.

This chain connects TRBV30 to TRBJ2-3; D call uncertain. The germline V and J ends were trimmed by 0 bases and 6 bases, with 16 bases remaining between them. The CDR3 has 15 residues. Germline assignment: CDR1 GTSNPN and CDR2 SVGIG (reference sequence). The CDR3 DNA reads as TGTGCCTGGAGTGTAAGGCGGCTTCCACATGATACGCAGTATTTT. It codes for CAWSVRRLPHDTQYF. Combining the CDR3 with reference TRBV30 and TRBJ2-3 gives the whole variable domain SQTIHQWPATLVQPVGSPLSLECTVEGTSNPNLYWYRQAAGRGLQLLFYSVGIGQISSEVPQNLSASRPQDRQFILSSKKLLLSDSGFYLCAWSVRRLPHDTQYFGPGTRLTVL.

The chain combines TRBV27 with TRBJ1-5, with 7 positions matching TRBD1. Trimming took 6 bases from V and 6 from J; bases not matched to a gene: 8. CDR1 is MNHEY and CDR2 is SMNVEV in the germline V gene (reference sequence). This CDR3 region has 14 residues. The CDR3: CASRNQGEFQPQHF. The CDR3 DNA sequence: TGTGCCAGCAGGAATCAGGGGGAATTTCAGCCCCAGCATTTT.

This rearrangement joins TRBV7-4 to TRBJ2-7; TRBD1 might be the D (6 bases). Looked up from germline, CDR1 is SGHVT and CDR2 is SQSDAQ. Trimming took off 3 bases at V and 5 bases at J, with 17 bases between the two ends. The CDR3 runs to 15 residues. CDR3 nucleotide sequence: TGTGCCAGCAGCTTCCAATGGGCAGGGGAGCACGAGCAGTACTTC. It codes for CASSFQWAGEHEQYF.

The chain couples TRBV7-2 to TRBJ1-5; 12 bases fit TRBD1. Trimming at V came to 5 bases and at J to 6 bases, leaving 8 bases not matched to a gene. The CDR3 is made up of 16 amino acids. Germline values: CDR1 SGHTA, CDR2 FQGNSA. Here the CDR3 reads CASSLRGTGGVQPQHF. The CDR3 DNA follows: TGTGCCAGCAGCCTGAGGGGGACAGGGGGCGTTCAGCCCCAGCATTTT.

The V and J genes are TRBV5-6 and TRBJ1-2; D is perhaps TRBD1 (6 bases). V lost 2 bases and J 2 bases, leaving 10 bases between the germline ends. Germline V gene sequence: CDR1 SGHDT, CDR2 YYEEEE. CDR3 length equals 14 residues. CDR3 residues: CASSLYRANYGYTF. For the CDR3, the DNA is TGTGCCAGCAGCTTATACAGGGCGAACTATGGCTACACCTTC.

The chain is built from TRBV2 and TRBJ1-4; 8 positions match TRBD1. This CDR3 spans 16 amino acids. J was trimmed by 8 bases and V by 4 bases; bases with no gene match: 12. Germline V gene data show CDR1 as SNHLY and CDR2 as FYNNEI. This chain's CDR3 is CASSVDRAILGEKLFF. In DNA form, the CDR3 reads TGTGCCAGCAGTGTGGACAGGGCGATACTGGGAGAAAAACTGTTTTTT.

The chain is built from TRBV18 and TRBJ2-5; 14 nucleotides align to TRBD2. The CDR3 runs 16 residues. The ends lost 6 bases at V and 2 bases at J; junction bases unmatched: 5. CDR1 is KGHSH, CDR2 LQKENI, per germline. CDR3 sequence reads: CASSGLAGGTQETQYF. CDR3 DNA: TGTGCCAGCTCTGGACTAGCGGGGGGAACGCAAGAGACCCAGTACTTC.

The CDR3 loop is CAWSPGTSGMADTQYF. For the CDR3, the DNA is TGTGCCTGGAGCCCAGGGACTAGCGGGATGGCAGATACGCAGTATTTT. The chain recombines TRBV30 with TRBJ2-3, with TRBD2 matching over 13 bases. Germline V lookup: CDR1 GTSNPN, CDR2 SVGIG (reference sequence). The CDR3 loop spans 16 amino acids. V was pared by 3 bases and J by 4 bases, with 7 bases of the junction left unmatched.